One sample yielded the 22 T cell receptor beta chains listed below, sequenced in a study of CD8+ T cells in alopecia areata. The treatment: oral pan-JAK inhibitor, 5-10 mg twice daily. The authors extracted RNA and reverse transcribed it into cDNA as the sequencing template. Sequenced by immunoSEQ multiplex PCR; TCRdb stores in-frame clones only, minus some. In the table there are 200,000 to 250,000 clones, 64% of which are singletons. The specimen comprised CD4+ T cells sorted from blood, sampled at week 4, from a patient treated with tofacitinib. The receptors derive from a human donor with alopecia areata.

This clone was observed a handful of times. The rearrangement joins TRBV4-2 to TRBJ2-2; tentatively, D is TRBD1 (5 bases). The CDR3 is 15 residues long. Germline values: CDR1 LGHNA, CDR2 YNFKEQ. The germline V and J ends were trimmed by 2 bases and 6 bases, with 13 bases remaining between them. The CDR3 nucleotides read TGTGCCAGCAGCCAAAGGGGATCCACCCCCGGGGAGCTGTTTTTT. It translates to CASSQRGSTPGELFF.

The rearrangement uses TRBV19 and TRBJ2-3; D unresolved. The V gene's germline CDR1 is LNHDA and CDR2 SQIVND (reference sequence). V lost 6 bases to trimming and J lost 0 bases, with 10 bases between them. CDR3 size: 14 residues. CDR3 loop: CASRGQLSTDTQYF. CDR3 DNA sequence: TGTGCCAGTAGAGGCCAGCTAAGCACAGATACGCAGTATTTT.

The rearrangement uses TRBV6-1 and TRBJ1-2, with TRBD1 matching over 11 bases. The V gene end was trimmed by 5 bases and the J gene end by 2 bases; junction bases not matched to a gene: 4. The germline gives CDR1 MNHNS, CDR2 SASEGT. The CDR3 consists of 15 residues. The CDR3 reads CASSIRTGGNYGYTF. The CDR3 DNA reads as TGTGCCAGCAGTATACGGACAGGGGGCAACTATGGCTACACCTTC.

V gene TRBV10-2 combines with J gene TRBJ1-6; tentatively, D is TRBD1 (6 bases). The CDR3 is 12 amino acids. CDR1 is WSHSY, CDR2 SAAADI, per germline. The V end lost 6 bases, the J end lost 7 bases, and 7 bases lay between the germline ends. CDR3 bases: TGCGCCAGCAGGGGACAAAATTCACCCCTCCACTTT. Protein sequence: CASRGQNSPLHF.

This clone was observed a single time. This sequence joins TRBV29-1 and TRBJ1-1; possibly TRBD1 for D (5 bases). This CDR3 contains 12 residues. Trimming removed 6 bases at V and 1 base at J, with 9 bases between. Germline CDR1 reads SQVTM; CDR2 reads ANQGSEA. CDR3 in amino acids: CSVGLGNTEAFF. In DNA form, the CDR3 reads TGCAGCGTGGGACTGGGGAACACTGAAGCTTTCTTT.

This chain uses TRBV6-5 with TRBJ1-2; D gene unclear. V shed 7 bases and J shed 5 bases, with 11 bases lying between them. The CDR3 extends over 12 amino acids. Looked up from germline, CDR1 is MNHEY and CDR2 is SVGAGI. CDR3 bases: TGTGCCAGCATCGGGAAGGGTTATGGCTACACCTTC. Its protein product is CASIGKGYGYTF.

V and J are TRBV29-1 and TRBJ2-1; 7 bases agree with TRBD2. CDR1 is SQVTM and CDR2 is ANQGSEA in the germline V gene. This CDR3 spans 14 amino acids. V shed 0 bases, J shed 9 bases, and the junction held 8 bases outside the gene matches. The DNA for the CDR3 is TGCAGCGTTGAAGATCAGGAAGGGAGGGGTGAGCAGTTCTTC. Translation gives CSVEDQEGRGEQFF.

CDR3 coding DNA: TGTGCCGCCGGGTTTTACTATGGCTACACCTTC. It translates to CAAGFYYGYTF. The chain links TRBV30 to TRBJ1-2; D gene uncertain. V was cut by 8 bases and J by 3 bases, with 10 bases left in between. The CDR3 is made up of 11 amino acids. Germline V gene lookup returns CDR1 GTSNPN and CDR2 SVGIG (reference sequence).

V is TRBV4-3 and J is TRBJ2-6; no clear D. This CDR3 is 17 amino acids long. Germline V CDR1 and CDR2: LGHNA, YSLEER. The V end lost 1 base, the J end lost 0 bases, and 10 bases lay between the germline ends. The CDR3 is CASSQVLGSSGANVLTF. DNA of the CDR3: TGCGCCAGCAGCCAAGTTCTCGGGTCCTCTGGGGCCAACGTCCTGACTTTC.

The V and J genes are TRBV5-4 and TRBJ1-1; D may be TRBD1 (6 bases). This CDR3 contains 14 residues. CDR1 is SGHNT, CDR2 YYREEE, per germline (reference sequence). Trimming pared 2 bases from V and 7 bases from J, leaving 15 bases between. In DNA, the CDR3 is TGTGCCAGCAGCTTAACGGTGGACAGCCTTGAAGCTTTCTTT. Amino acids: CASSLTVDSLEAFF.

This chain uses TRBV9 with TRBJ2-5; D is perhaps TRBD2 (6 bases). V lost 4 bases and J 5 bases, leaving 9 bases between the germline ends. The CDR3 totals 12 residues. Per germline, CDR1 SGDLS and CDR2 YYNGEE. The CDR3 coding sequence is TGTGCCAGCAGCTCTAGCGATGAGACCCAGTACTTC. Translating it yields CASSSSDETQYF.

The chain links TRBV7-9 to TRBJ1-6; no reliable D call. CDR1 SEHNR and CDR2 FQNEAQ come from the germline V gene (reference sequence). The V end lost 2 bases, the J end lost 7 bases, and 12 bases lay between the germline ends. The CDR3 has 15 amino acids. CDR3 nucleotide sequence: TGTGCCAGCAGCTTATCGTGGACCATAAATTCACCCCTCCACTTT. Protein product: CASSLSWTINSPLHF.

The chain uses TRBV9 and TRBJ2-2; a possible D gene is TRBD1 (6 bases). CDR1 and CDR2 (germline): SGDLS, YYNGEE. The CDR3 totals 15 residues. The ends were cut back, 4 bases at V and 1 base at J, with 11 bases in the middle. The CDR3 is CASSTRGRNTGELFF. The CDR3 DNA sequence: TGTGCCAGCAGCACCAGGGGTCGGAACACCGGGGAGCTGTTTTTT.

The V call is TRBV29-1, the J call TRBJ1-2; 11 bases match TRBD1. Germline assignment: CDR1 SQVTM and CDR2 ANQGSEA. The CDR3 has 12 amino acids. J gave up 7 bases and V 7 bases, and 5 bases lay outside the gene matches. CDR3 coding DNA: TGCAGCGCTGACGGGACAGGGGGTGGCTACACCTTC. It yields the protein CSADGTGGGYTF.

This clone appeared a few times. The gene calls are TRBV29-1 and TRBJ2-4, with D perhaps TRBD1 (6 bases). Deletions cut 5 bases from V and 2 bases from J, with 19 bases between. This CDR3 spans 16 amino acids. Germline loops: CDR1 SQVTM, CDR2 ANQGSEA. CDR3 nucleotide sequence: TGCAGCGTTTCCGGGACAACGGTCAGGTCCAAAAACATTCAGTACTTC. Amino acids: CSVSGTTVRSKNIQYF.

V gene TRBV2 combines with J gene TRBJ2-1; unclear D gene. This CDR3 spans 10 amino acids. The V and J ends lost 8 bases and 13 bases respectively, with 12 bases between them. Germline loops: CDR1 SNHLY, CDR2 FYNNEI. CDR3 nucleotide sequence: TGTGCCAGCGCCCAGTATCCTCAGTTCTTC. This gives the protein CASAQYPQFF.

This clone was observed many times. The V call is TRBV27, the J call TRBJ1-6; D is ambiguous. The V and J ends lost 2 bases and 14 bases respectively, with 13 bases between them. In germline, CDR1 is MNHEY, CDR2 SMNVEV (reference sequence). The CDR3 contains 13 residues. The CDR3 bases are TGTGCCAGCAGTTTAATAGTTAAACCAGCCCTCCACTTT. Protein: CASSLIVKPALHF.

This rearrangement joins TRBV30 to TRBJ2-3; D may be TRBD1 (6 bases). The germline V and J ends were trimmed by 5 bases and 1 base, with 13 bases remaining between them. This CDR3 has 14 amino acids. The germline V gene encodes CDR1 GTSNPN and CDR2 SVGIG (reference sequence). CDR3 nucleotide sequence: TGTGCCTGGCAGACGGGACACCGCACAGATACGCAGTATTTT. This gives the protein CAWQTGHRTDTQYF. Drawing the rest from reference TRBV30 and TRBJ2-3, the complete variable domain is SQTIHQWPATLVQPVGSPLSLECTVEGTSNPNLYWYRQAAGRGLQLLFYSVGIGQISSEVPQNLSASRPQDRQFILSSKKLLLSDSGFYLCAWQTGHRTDTQYFGPGTRLTVL.

The rearrangement links TRBV2 to TRBJ1-1; D ambiguous. The germline gives CDR1 SNHLY, CDR2 FYNNEI. The length of the CDR3 is 14 residues. Trimming stripped 7 bases from V and 5 bases from J, with 17 bases between. For the CDR3, the DNA is TGTGCCAGCAATCGCTTTGGGGTAGAGACTGAAGCTTTCTTT. This translates into CASNRFGVETEAFF. The whole variable domain, remainder taken from reference TRBV2 and TRBJ1-1, is EPEVTQTPSHQVTQMGQEVILRCVPISNHLYFYWYRQILGQKVEFLVSFYNNEISEKSEIFDDQFSVERPDGSNFTLKIRSTKLEDSAMYFCASNRFGVETEAFFGQGTRLTVV.

This chain joins TRBV5-6 and TRBJ2-5; TRBD1 matches 8 bases. The CDR3 extends over 18 amino acids. Germline V gives CDR1 SGHDT, CDR2 YYEEEE. V gave up 0 bases and J gave up 1 base; unmatched junction bases: 11. In nucleotides, the CDR3 is TGTGCCAGCAGCTTGGTAATCCCTGCAGGGGGCATCCAAGAGACCCAGTACTTC. Encoded protein: CASSLVIPAGGIQETQYF.

The rearrangement uses TRBV7-9 and TRBJ2-3, with D possibly called TRBD1 or TRBD2 (5 bases each). V lost 2 bases to trimming and J lost 6 bases, with 15 bases between them. CDR1 SEHNR and CDR2 FQNEAQ come from the germline V gene (reference sequence). This CDR3 contains 15 residues. CDR3 region: CASSLSLVGRDTQYF. CDR3 DNA sequence: TGTGCCAGCAGCTTATCCCTAGTGGGACGTGATACGCAGTATTTT.

The CDR3 DNA is TGTGCCAGCACTCAAAACAATCGTCAGCCCCAGCATTTT. It yields the protein CASTQNNRQPQHF. J is TRBJ1-5 and V is TRBV2; no reliable D call. Between the trimmed V and J ends, which lost 7 bases and 6 bases, there was a span of 13 bases. CDR3 size: 13 residues. Germline assignment: CDR1 SNHLY and CDR2 FYNNEI. Supplemented by reference TRBV2 and TRBJ1-5, the full variable domain reads EPEVTQTPSHQVTQMGQEVILRCVPISNHLYFYWYRQILGQKVEFLVSFYNNEISEKSEIFDDQFSVERPDGSNFTLKIRSTKLEDSAMYFCASTQNNRQPQHFGDGTRLSIL.